This record concerns one T cell receptor (beta chain) sequence. Germline V lookup: CDR1 SGHVS, CDR2 FQNEAQ. J gave up 7 bases and V 5 bases, and 2 bases lay outside the gene matches. This CDR3 is built from 11 residues. Libraries were prepared by immunoSEQ multiplex PCR; TCRdb keeps only in-frame clonotypes and omits some of them. Seen here are 68,000 or so clones, just over 85% observed once, and the top ten hold around 8.2%. This record comes from a study of OX40 agonist ivuxolimab in advanced cancers. The sequencing used CD4+ or CD8+ T cells sorted from blood, collected in a trial of the OX40 agonist ivuxolimab. V usage is TRBV7-8 and J usage is TRBJ2-7; 7 bases line up with TRBD1. The clonotype comes from an adult with an advanced solid tumor such as melanoma, head and neck, liver or kidney cancer. CDR3 coding DNA: TGTGCCAGCAGCGTACAGGGGGAGCAGTACTTC. Translation gives CASSVQGEQYF.